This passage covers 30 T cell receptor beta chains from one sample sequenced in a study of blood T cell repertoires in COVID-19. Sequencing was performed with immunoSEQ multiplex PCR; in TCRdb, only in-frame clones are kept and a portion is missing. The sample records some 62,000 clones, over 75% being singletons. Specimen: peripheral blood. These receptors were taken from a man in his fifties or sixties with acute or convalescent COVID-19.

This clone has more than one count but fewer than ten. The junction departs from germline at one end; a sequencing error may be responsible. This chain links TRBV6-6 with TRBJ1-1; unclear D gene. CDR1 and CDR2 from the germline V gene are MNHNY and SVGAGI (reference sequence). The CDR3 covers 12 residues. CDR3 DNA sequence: TGTGCCAGCACCTTTACGACGGGGATGGCTTCCTTT. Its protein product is CASTFTTGMASF.

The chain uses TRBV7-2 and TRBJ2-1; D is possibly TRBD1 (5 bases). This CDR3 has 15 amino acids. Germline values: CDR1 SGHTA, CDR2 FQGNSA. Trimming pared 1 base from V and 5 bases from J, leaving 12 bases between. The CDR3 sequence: CASSLGAGIHNEQFF. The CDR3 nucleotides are TGTGCCAGCAGCTTAGGGGCAGGGATCCACAATGAGCAGTTCTTC.

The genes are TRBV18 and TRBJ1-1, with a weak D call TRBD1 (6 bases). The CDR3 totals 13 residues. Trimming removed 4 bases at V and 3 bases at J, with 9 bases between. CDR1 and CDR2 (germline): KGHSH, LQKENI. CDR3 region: CASSLRTDTEAFF. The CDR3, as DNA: TGTGCCAGCTCACTTCGGACAGACACTGAAGCTTTCTTT.

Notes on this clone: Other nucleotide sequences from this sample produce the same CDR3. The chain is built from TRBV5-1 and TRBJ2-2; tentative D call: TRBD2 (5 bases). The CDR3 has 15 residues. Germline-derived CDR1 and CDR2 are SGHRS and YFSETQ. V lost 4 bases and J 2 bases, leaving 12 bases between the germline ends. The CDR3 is CASSPTGSNTGELFF. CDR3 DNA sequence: TGCGCCAGCAGCCCGACGGGAAGCAACACCGGGGAGCTGTTTTTT.

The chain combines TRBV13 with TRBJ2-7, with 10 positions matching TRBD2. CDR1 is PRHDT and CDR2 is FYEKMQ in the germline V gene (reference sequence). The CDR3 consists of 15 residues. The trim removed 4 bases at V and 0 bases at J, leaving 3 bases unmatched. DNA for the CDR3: TGTGCCAGCAGCTCCGGGACTAGCGACTCCTACGAGCAGTACTTC. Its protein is CASSSGTSDSYEQYF.

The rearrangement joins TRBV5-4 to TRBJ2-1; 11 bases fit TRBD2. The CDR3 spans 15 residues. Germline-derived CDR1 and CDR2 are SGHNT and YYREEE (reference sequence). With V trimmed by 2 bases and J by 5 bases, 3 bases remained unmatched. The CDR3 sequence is CASSLLAGVNNEQFF. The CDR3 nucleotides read TGTGCCAGCAGCTTACTAGCGGGAGTAAACAATGAGCAGTTCTTC.

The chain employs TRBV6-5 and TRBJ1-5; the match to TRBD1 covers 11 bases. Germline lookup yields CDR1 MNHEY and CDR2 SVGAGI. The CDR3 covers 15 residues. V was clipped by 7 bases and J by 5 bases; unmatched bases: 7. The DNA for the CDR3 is TGTGCCAGCAAGGACAGGGGGCGTTTGGATCAGCCCCAGCATTTT. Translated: CASKDRGRLDQPQHF.

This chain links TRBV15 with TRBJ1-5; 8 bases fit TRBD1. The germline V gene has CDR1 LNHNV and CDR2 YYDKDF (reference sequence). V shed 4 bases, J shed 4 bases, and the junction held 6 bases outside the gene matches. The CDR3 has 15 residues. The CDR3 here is CATSKDRVANQPQHF. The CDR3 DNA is TGTGCCACCAGCAAGGACAGGGTGGCAAATCAGCCCCAGCATTTT.

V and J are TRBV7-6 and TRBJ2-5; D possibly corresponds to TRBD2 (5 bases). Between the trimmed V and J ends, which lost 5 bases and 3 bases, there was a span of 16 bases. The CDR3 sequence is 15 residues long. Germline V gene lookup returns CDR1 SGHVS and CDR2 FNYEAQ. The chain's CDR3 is CASSLGVAPEETQYF. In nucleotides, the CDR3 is TGTGCCAGCAGCCTCGGGGTGGCGCCCGAAGAGACCCAGTACTTC.

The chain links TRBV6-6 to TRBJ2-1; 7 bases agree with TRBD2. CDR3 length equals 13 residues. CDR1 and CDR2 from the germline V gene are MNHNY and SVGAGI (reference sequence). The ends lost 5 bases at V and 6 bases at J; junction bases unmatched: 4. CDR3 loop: CASSPKRGNEQFF. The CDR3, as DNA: TGTGCCAGCAGTCCGAAGCGGGGCAATGAGCAGTTCTTC.

The CDR3 protein is CASSLAGPNTEAFF. CDR3 bases: TGTGCCAGCAGTTTGGCAGGGCCGAACACTGAAGCTTTCTTT. This chain joins TRBV28 and TRBJ1-1; TRBD1 is a possible D gene (5 bases). V gave up 3 bases and J gave up 1 base, with 9 bases separating them. There are 14 residues in the CDR3. Looked up from germline, CDR1 is MDHEN and CDR2 is SYDVKM. The full variable domain, with the rest looked up from reference TRBV28 and TRBJ1-1, is DVKVTQSSRYLVKRTGEKVFLECVQDMDHENMFWYRQDPGLGLRLIYFSYDVKMKEKGDIPEGYSVSREKKERFSLILESASTNQTSMYLCASSLAGPNTEAFFGQGTRLTVV.

In DNA, the CDR3 is TGTGCCAGCAGTTCCCACTCTAGCGGGAGGGCCAACACCGGGGAGCTGTTTTTT. Protein: CASSSHSSGRANTGELFF. The chain has TRBV27 and TRBJ2-2; TRBD2 matches at 12 bases. CDR1 MNHEY and CDR2 SMNVEV come from the germline V gene (reference sequence). CDR3 length equals 18 residues. V lost 4 bases and J lost 2; bases outside the gene matches: 8.

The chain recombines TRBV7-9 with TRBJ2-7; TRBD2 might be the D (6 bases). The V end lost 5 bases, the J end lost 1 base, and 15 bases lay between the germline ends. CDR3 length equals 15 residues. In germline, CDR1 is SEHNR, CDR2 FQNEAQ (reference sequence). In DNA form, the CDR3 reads TGTGCCAGCAGCCCCCGGGACTCACTATCCTACGAGCAGTACTTC. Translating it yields CASSPRDSLSYEQYF.

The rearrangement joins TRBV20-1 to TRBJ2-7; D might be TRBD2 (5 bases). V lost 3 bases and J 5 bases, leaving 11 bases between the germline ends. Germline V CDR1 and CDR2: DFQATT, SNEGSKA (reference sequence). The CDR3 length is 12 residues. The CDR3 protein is CSASTGYNEQYF. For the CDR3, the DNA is TGCAGTGCTAGTACGGGGTACAACGAGCAGTACTTC.

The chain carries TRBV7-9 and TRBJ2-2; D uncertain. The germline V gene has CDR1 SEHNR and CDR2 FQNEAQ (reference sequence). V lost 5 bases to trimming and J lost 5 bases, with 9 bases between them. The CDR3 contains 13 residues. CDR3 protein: CASSLSGTGELFF. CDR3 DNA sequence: TGTGCCAGCAGCCTGTCGGGTACCGGGGAGCTGTTTTTT.

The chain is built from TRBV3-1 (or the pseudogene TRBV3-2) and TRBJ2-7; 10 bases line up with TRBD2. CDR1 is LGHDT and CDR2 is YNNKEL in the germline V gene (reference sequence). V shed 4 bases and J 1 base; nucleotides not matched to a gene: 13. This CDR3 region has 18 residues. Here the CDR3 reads CASSRLPLAGAESYEQYF. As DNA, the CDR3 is TGTGCCAGCAGCCGACTACCTCTAGCGGGAGCGGAATCCTACGAGCAGTACTTC.

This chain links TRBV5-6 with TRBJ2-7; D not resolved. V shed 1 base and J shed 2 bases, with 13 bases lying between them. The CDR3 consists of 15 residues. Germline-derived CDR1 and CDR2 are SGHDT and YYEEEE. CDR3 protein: CASSLWAHMTYEQYF. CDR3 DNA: TGTGCCAGCAGCTTGTGGGCACACATGACCTACGAGCAGTACTTC.

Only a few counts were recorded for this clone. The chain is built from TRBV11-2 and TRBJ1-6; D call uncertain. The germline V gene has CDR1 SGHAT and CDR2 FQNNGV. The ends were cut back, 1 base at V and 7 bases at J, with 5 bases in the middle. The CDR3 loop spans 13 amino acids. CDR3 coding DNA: TGTGCCAGCAGCTTAGGAGGGAATTCACCCCTCCACTTT. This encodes CASSLGGNSPLHF.

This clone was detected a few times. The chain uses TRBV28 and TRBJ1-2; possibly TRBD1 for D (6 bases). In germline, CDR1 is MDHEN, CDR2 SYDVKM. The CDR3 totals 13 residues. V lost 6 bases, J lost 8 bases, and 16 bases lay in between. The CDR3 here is CASSQDRLDGYTF. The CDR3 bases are TGTGCCAGCAGCCAAGACAGGTTGGACGGCTACACCTTC.

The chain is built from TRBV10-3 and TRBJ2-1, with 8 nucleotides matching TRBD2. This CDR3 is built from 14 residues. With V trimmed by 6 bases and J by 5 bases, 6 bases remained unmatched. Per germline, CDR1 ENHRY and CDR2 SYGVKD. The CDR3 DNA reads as TGTGCCATCAGGGAGCGGGAGAGTCACAATGAGCAGTTCTTC. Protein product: CAIRERESHNEQFF.

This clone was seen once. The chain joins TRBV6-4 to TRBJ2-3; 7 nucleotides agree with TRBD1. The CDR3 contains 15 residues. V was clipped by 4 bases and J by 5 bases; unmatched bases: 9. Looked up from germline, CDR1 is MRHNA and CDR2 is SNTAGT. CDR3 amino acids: CASSVGDSRGDTQYF. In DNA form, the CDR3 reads TGTGCCAGCAGTGTCGGGGACAGCCGGGGAGATACGCAGTATTTT.

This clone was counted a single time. The CDR3 DNA sequence: TGTGCCATCCCGAGAGGTGGCACTGAAGCTTTCTTT. Encoded protein: CAIPRGGTEAFF. J is TRBJ1-1 and V is TRBV11-2; no firm D call. This CDR3 is built from 12 residues. From germline, CDR1 is SGHAT and CDR2 FQNNGV. V was shortened by 10 bases and J by 4 bases, with 13 bases between the two germline ends.

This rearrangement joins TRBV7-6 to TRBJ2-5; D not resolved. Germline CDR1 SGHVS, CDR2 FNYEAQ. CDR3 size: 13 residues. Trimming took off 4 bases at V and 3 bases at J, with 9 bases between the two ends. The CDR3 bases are TGTGCCAGCAGCTATCAGGAAGAAGAGACCCAGTACTTC. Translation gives CASSYQEEETQYF.

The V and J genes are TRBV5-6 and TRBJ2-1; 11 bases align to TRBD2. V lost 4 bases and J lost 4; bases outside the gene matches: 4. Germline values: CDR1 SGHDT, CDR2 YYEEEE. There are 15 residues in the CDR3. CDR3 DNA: TGTGCCAGCAGCCCCGGGACTAGCGGTTACAATGAGCAGTTCTTC. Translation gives CASSPGTSGYNEQFF. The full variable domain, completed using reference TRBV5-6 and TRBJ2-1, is DAGVTQSPTHLIKTRGQQVTLRCSPKSGHDTVSWYQQALGQGPQFIFQYYEEEERQRGNFPDRFSGHQFPNYSSELNVNALLLGDSALYLCASSPGTSGYNEQFFGPGTRLTVL.

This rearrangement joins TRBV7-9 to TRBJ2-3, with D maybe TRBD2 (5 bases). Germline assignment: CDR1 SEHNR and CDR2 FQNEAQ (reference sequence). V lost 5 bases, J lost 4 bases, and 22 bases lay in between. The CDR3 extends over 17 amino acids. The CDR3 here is CASSTPVGLALPDTQYF. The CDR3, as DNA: TGTGCCAGCAGCACGCCCGTAGGACTCGCCCTTCCAGATACGCAGTATTTT.

CDR3 sequence (DNA): TGTGCCAGCAGCACACTGCGGCGGTTAGAGACCCAGTACTTC. This translates into CASSTLRRLETQYF. The chain combines TRBV6-5 with TRBJ2-5; D not resolved. V gave up 6 bases and J gave up 4 bases, with 15 bases separating them. Germline CDR1 MNHEY, CDR2 SVGAGI. The CDR3 is 14 residues long.

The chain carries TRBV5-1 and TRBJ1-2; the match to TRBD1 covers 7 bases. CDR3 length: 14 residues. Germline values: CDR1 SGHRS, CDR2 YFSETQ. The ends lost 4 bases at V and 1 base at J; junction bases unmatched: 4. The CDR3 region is CASSPDRINYGYTF. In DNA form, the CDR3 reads TGCGCCAGCAGCCCGGACAGGATTAACTATGGCTACACCTTC.

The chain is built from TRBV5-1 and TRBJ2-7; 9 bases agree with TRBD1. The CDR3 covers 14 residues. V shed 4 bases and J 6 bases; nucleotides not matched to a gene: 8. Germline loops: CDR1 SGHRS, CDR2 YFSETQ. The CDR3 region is CASSNRGRDIEQYF. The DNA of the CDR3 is TGCGCCAGCAGCAACAGGGGGCGGGATATCGAGCAGTACTTC.

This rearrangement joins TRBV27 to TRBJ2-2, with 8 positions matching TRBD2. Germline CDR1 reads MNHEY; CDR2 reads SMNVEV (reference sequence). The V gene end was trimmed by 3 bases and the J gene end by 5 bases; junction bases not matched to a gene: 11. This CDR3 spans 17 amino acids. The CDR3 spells CASSLERENSGTGELFF. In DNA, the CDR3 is TGTGCCAGCAGTTTGGAGCGGGAGAATTCTGGGACCGGGGAGCTGTTTTTT.

CDR3 nucleotide sequence: TGTGCCAGCAGCTTAATGACAGCTGCCGGGGAGCTGTTTTTT. Encoded protein: CASSLMTAAGELFF. V is TRBV7-3 and J is TRBJ2-2, with D tentatively TRBD1 (5 bases). The V gene's germline CDR1 is SGHTA and CDR2 FQGTGA. Trimming left V 1 base short and J 6 bases short, with 9 bases between. This CDR3 has 14 amino acids.